This T cell receptor beta chain was profiled in a study of T cell responses to AZD1222 COVID-19 vaccine (dated by TCRdb to the early 2020s). For the study in its entirety: TCR sequencing covered 233 trial participants: approximately 200 given two doses of AZD1222 and 26 given two doses of MenACWY control vaccine. Trial participants were enrolled by age into 18-55, 56-69 and 70-plus year subgroups, with approximately 160, 26 and 62 TCR-sequenced participants respectively.

The time point label on this specimen signifies: about 28 days (+/-7) after the second vaccine dose. The treatment or condition label of this sample denotes: meningococcal conjugate vaccine given as trial control. Vaccinee samples were obtained from the UK trials COV001 and COV002, which included a single-blind randomized controlled phase 2/3 trial of AZD1222 (ChAdOx1 nCoV-19) in healthy adults. Trial participant PBMC samples were collected at day 0 and day 28 after the second dose for TCRbeta chain sequencing. Of note for this clone: The target of this receptor is not known. It has no much larger one-base neighbor in the sample; base qualities were not kept.

The CDR3 spans 14 residues, from the cysteine through the phenylalanine. Only the CDR3 portion is preserved as DNA: 42 bases, with reading frame beginning at the first base. Via the germline V gene (reference sequence), CDR1 is SGHNT and CDR2 YYREEE. The junction shows trimming of 4 bases on V and 0 bases on J, plus 11 bases between the germline ends. The CDR3 regions of human TCRbeta chains were subjected to immunosequencing. Processing in the source paper ran as follows. Repertoire TCRs were checked for matches against a reference library of SARS-CoV-2-specific TCRs that had been generated using the MIRA antigen-specificity platform. Breadth was defined as the fraction of unique TCRs that were SARS-CoV-2-associated, and depth was defined as the fraction of total T cells that were SARS-CoV-2-associated. Using the MIRA data, each spike-specific TCR was mapped to the spike region that the TCR reacts to and placed in a CD4 or CD8 class. Log10-transformed breadth and depth values were compared by one-way ANOVA with Sidak's multiple comparisons tests. In TCRdb, the immuneACCESS table is reduced to in-frame sequences with V and J assigned. These tables do not hold every clone; where another copy was compared, an unresolved V gene accounts for under half, and the others remain unexplained. The V and J calls and clone size were taken over from that table, and D and trimming were inferred from the DNA. The sample profile shows some 120,000 clones; around 90% of them were found once. Under 4.5% of the sample lies in the top ten.

General findings and caveats noted by the study authors: After two AZD1222 doses, spike-specific TCR breadth and depth were significantly higher than at day 0 and than in MenACWY recipients. Most participants were white British and females outnumbered males, and the authors suggested that clonal diversity may have been underestimated. Because no day 14 peak-response samples were available, the repertoires could be characterized only after the peak T cell response. Epitopes outside the regions mutated in the B.1.351 and B.1.1.7 variants were reportedly recognized by nearly half of the unique spike-specific TCRs. Conclusions about previously exposed vaccinees are limited because only 5 or 6 AZD1222 recipients were SARS-CoV-2 seropositive at baseline. In the small 56-69-year group, the increase in depth fell short of significance, most likely because of low power. The vaccine-associated CD4 TCRs covered the entire spike protein, and the dominant responses fell in regions 160-218 and 743-854.

This specimen consisted of peripheral blood, obtained 28 days after the second dose of the MenACWY control vaccine. The chain couples TRBV5-4 to TRBJ2-7, with no D gene named confidently. The clonotype originates from an adult who received the MenACWY meningococcal vaccine as a control. For the CDR3, the sequence is CASSASLGSYEQYF. The sequenced DNA is TGTGCCAGCAGCGCCTCACTGGGCTCCTACGAGCAGTACTTC. The full variable domain, completed from the reference TRBV5-4 and TRBJ2-7 proteins outside the CDR3, reads ETGVTQSPTHLIKTRGQQVTLRCSSQSGHNTVSWYQQALGQGPQFIFQYYREEENGRGNFPPRFSGLQFPNYSSELNVNALELDDSALYLCASSASLGSYEQYFGPGTRLTVT.